These 11 T cell receptor beta chains were sequenced from one sample in a study of siplizumab effects on memory and regulatory T cells. Profiled with immunoSEQ multiplex PCR; TCRdb holds only in-frame clones, not every one. Of just over 50,000 clones listed, under 98% are singletons. Sequencing was performed on naive CD4+ T cells sorted from blood. The origin of the receptors is a human donor in good health.

This chain joins TRBV2 and TRBJ2-2; perhaps D is TRBD1 or TRBD2 (6 bases each). Trimming took 2 bases from V and 3 from J, leaving 16 bases between them. Germline CDR1 SNHLY, CDR2 FYNNEI. This CDR3 has 17 residues. The CDR3 DNA reads TGTGCCAGCAGTGAACAGGTCGGGGGCGGTTACACCGGGGAGCTGTTTTTT. Its translation: CASSEQVGGGYTGELFF.

V usage is TRBV28 and J usage is TRBJ1-2; 7 bases match TRBD1. V trimming: 3 bases; J trimming: 5 bases; junction bases outside the gene matches: 15. The germline gives CDR1 MDHEN, CDR2 SYDVKM. This CDR3 comprises 17 residues. CDR3 region: CASSFSQGVPLGYGYTF. CDR3 sequence (DNA): TGTGCCAGCAGTTTTAGCCAGGGGGTTCCATTAGGGTATGGCTACACCTTC.

This chain joins TRBV10-1 and TRBJ1-5, with no clear D. The CDR3 spans 13 residues. Germline CDR1 is WNHNN and CDR2 is SYGVQD (reference sequence). Trimming removed 0 bases at V and 5 bases at J, with 5 bases between. CDR3 coding DNA: TGCGCCAGCAGTGAGTCAACGGATCAGCCCCAGCATTTT. It is translated as CASSESTDQPQHF.

DNA for the CDR3: TGTGCCTGGATGCTCAGGGGCGGCTATGGCTACACCTTC. This translates into CAWMLRGGYGYTF. The chain is built from TRBV30 and TRBJ1-2; D is possibly TRBD1 (6 bases). The V and J ends lost 4 bases and 4 bases respectively, with 13 bases between them. This CDR3 is 13 amino acids long. Germline V CDR1 and CDR2: GTSNPN, SVGIG (reference sequence).

This clone was seen a single time. The genes are TRBV5-1 and TRBJ1-4; weak D call: TRBD1 (5 bases). The CDR3 loop spans 15 amino acids. V was pared by 4 bases and J by 8 bases, with 18 bases between. Germline CDR1 reads SGHRS; CDR2 reads YFSETQ. CDR3 DNA sequence: TGCGCCAGCAGCATTGGTGGACAAGACGGCGAAAAACTGTTTTTT. Its translation is CASSIGGQDGEKLFF.

The rearrangement links TRBV4-2 to TRBJ2-4; the match to TRBD2 covers 8 bases. This CDR3 contains 17 residues. CDR1 and CDR2 (germline): LGHNA, YNFKEQ. The J segment lost 0 bases and the V segment lost 0 bases, leaving 4 bases of the junction unmatched. The CDR3 DNA sequence: TGTGCCAGCAGCCAAGATGCGGGAGGCTCAGCCAAAAACATTCAGTACTTC. Its translation is CASSQDAGGSAKNIQYF.

The V gene is TRBV27, the J gene TRBJ2-3; 7 bases agree with TRBD2. The J segment lost 4 bases and the V segment lost 6 bases, leaving 19 bases of the junction unmatched. The CDR3 contains 18 residues. Germline V gene lookup returns CDR1 MNHEY and CDR2 SMNVEV (reference sequence). CDR3 protein: CASSPGFAGERWADTQYF. CDR3 in DNA: TGTGCCAGCAGCCCCGGGTTTGCGGGAGAAAGGTGGGCAGATACGCAGTATTTT.

This clone was seen once. Compared with germline, one end of the junction differs, possibly owing to a read error. The chain uses TRBV9 and TRBJ2-1; TRBD2 aligns across 9 bases. CDR1 is SGDLS, CDR2 YYNGEE, per germline. The CDR3 runs 13 residues. The CDR3 loop is CAGSGRYDNEQFF. The CDR3 coding sequence is TGTGCCGGCAGCGGGAGGTATGATAATGAGCAGTTCTTC.

The V call is TRBV12-5, the J call TRBJ1-4; a possible D gene is TRBD1 (6 bases). Germline CDR1 reads LGHNT; CDR2 reads FRNRAP. The CDR3 has 14 amino acids. V shed 9 bases and J shed 4 bases, with 15 bases lying between them. As DNA, the CDR3 is TGTGCTAGCCAATCGGACAGCGGTAATGAAAAACTGTTTTTT. Its protein is CASQSDSGNEKLFF.

This rearrangement joins TRBV5-1 to TRBJ2-1, with 10 nucleotides matching TRBD1. The CDR3 has 14 amino acids. V gave up 5 bases and J gave up 9 bases; unmatched junction bases: 8. Germline loops: CDR1 SGHRS, CDR2 YFSETQ. In nucleotides, the CDR3 is TGCGCCAGCAGGTCCGGGACAGGGGTAGGTGAGCAGTTCTTC. This gives the protein CASRSGTGVGEQFF.

V gene TRBV6-6 combines with J gene TRBJ2-5; D is possibly TRBD1 or TRBD2 (6 bases each). The CDR3 covers 16 residues. V gave up 0 bases and J gave up 1 base, with 12 bases separating them. CDR1 and CDR2 from the germline V gene are MNHNY and SVGAGI (reference sequence). The CDR3 spells CASSYSGGHFQETQYF. In DNA form, the CDR3 reads TGTGCCAGCAGTTACTCGGGGGGACATTTCCAAGAGACCCAGTACTTC.